A selection of T cell receptor beta chains follows, all from one sample in a study of shared clonotypes between healthy human individuals. Sequenced by immunoSEQ multiplex PCR; TCRdb stores in-frame clones only, minus some. The sample lists roughly 2 million clones, roughly 94% occurring once. Sequencing was performed on naive CD4+ T cells sorted from blood. The receptors originated from a man aged 18 to 35 in good health. The CDR3 runs from the conserved cysteine through the conserved F or W. Each record gives: CDR3 protein, CDR3 DNA, clone size, V gene, J gene, D gene, CDR3 length. D genes are given only for firm matches. Only part of the rows carry a size: once, few, many, or a class if the clone is expanded.

CDR3: CASSLDLNGLGYTF
DNA: TGTGCCAGCAGCTTAGATCTAAACGGGTTGGGCTACACCTTC
size: .
V: TRBV11-2
J: TRBJ1-2
D: .
length: 14

CDR3: CASSLLYAFSGTPNSPLHF
DNA: TGTGCCAGCAGTTTACTCTATGCTTTCTCCGGGACACCTAATTCACCCCTCCACTTT
size: .
V: TRBV28
J: TRBJ1-6
D: .
length: 19

CDR3: CASSGTASYEQYF
DNA: TGTGCCAGCAGCGGGACGGCCTCCTACGAGCAGTACTTC
size: .
V: TRBV6-6
J: TRBJ2-7
D: .
length: 13

CDR3: CASSTRTGTIYGYTF
DNA: TGTGCCAGCAGCACCAGGACAGGGACAATCTATGGCTACACCTTC
size: .
V: TRBV9
J: TRBJ1-2
D: TRBD1
length: 15

CDR3: CASRDDRNYGYTF
DNA: TGTGCCAGCAGAGACGACAGAAACTATGGCTACACCTTC
size: .
V: TRBV25-1
J: TRBJ1-2
D: .
length: 13

CDR3: CASSQGHDRVSYEQYF
DNA: TGCGCCAGCAGCCAAGGTCACGACAGGGTTTCCTACGAGCAGTACTTC
size: .
V: TRBV4-1
J: TRBJ2-7
D: TRBD1
length: 16

CDR3: CAISASGEQPQHF
DNA: TGTGCCATCAGTGCGTCCGGGGAACAGCCCCAGCATTTT
size: .
V: TRBV10-3
J: TRBJ1-5
D: .
length: 13

CDR3: CASSWGLFNEQFF
DNA: TGCGCCAGCAGCTGGGGACTTTTTAATGAGCAGTTCTTC
size: .
V: TRBV5-1
J: TRBJ2-1
D: .
length: 13

CDR3: CASSPDWGAGQPQHF
DNA: TGTGCCAGCAGTCCGGATTGGGGGGCGGGTCAGCCCCAGCATTTT
size: .
V: TRBV25-1
J: TRBJ1-5
D: .
length: 15

CDR3: CASSLGGSVGERETQYF
DNA: TGTGCCAGCAGCTTAGGTGGTTCAGTGGGAGAGCGGGAGACCCAGTACTTC
size: few
V: TRBV7-9
J: TRBJ2-5
D: .
length: 17

CDR3: CASSYGANEKLFF
DNA: TGTGCCAGCAGTTACGGGGCTAATGAAAAACTGTTTTTT
size: .
V: TRBV28
J: TRBJ1-4
D: .
length: 13

CDR3: CASSPLERGTYEQYF
DNA: TGTGCCAGCAGCCCCCTGGAGCGGGGGACCTACGAGCAGTACTTC
size: .
V: TRBV27
J: TRBJ2-7
D: TRBD2
length: 15

CDR3: CASSSYPMNTEAFF
DNA: TGTGCCAGCAGTTCGTACCCCATGAACACTGAAGCTTTCTTT
size: .
V: TRBV6-6
J: TRBJ1-1
D: .
length: 14

CDR3: CASSRGIGAGGEKLFF
DNA: TGTGCCAGCAGCAGAGGAATCGGGGCAGGAGGAGAAAAACTGTTTTTT
size: .
V: TRBV21-1
J: TRBJ1-4
D: .
length: 16

CDR3: CASSSQGIHEKLFF
DNA: TGTGCCAGCAGTTCACAGGGGATACATGAAAAACTGTTTTTT
size: .
V: TRBV27
J: TRBJ1-4
D: TRBD1
length: 14

CDR3: CAWSGPSPLHF
DNA: TGTGCCTGGAGTGGCCCATCACCCCTCCACTTT
size: .
V: TRBV30
J: TRBJ1-6
D: .
length: 11

CDR3: CASGPVAGGSYNSPLHF
DNA: TGTGCCAGCGGCCCTGTTGCGGGGGGGTCCTATAATTCACCCCTCCACTTT
size: .
V: TRBV27
J: TRBJ1-6
D: .
length: 17

CDR3: CASIRPGTGVTEAFF
DNA: TGTGCCAGCATAAGACCCGGGACAGGGGTTACTGAAGCTTTCTTT
size: .
V: TRBV6-1
J: TRBJ1-1
D: TRBD1
length: 15

CDR3: CASSGGSGTDTQYF
DNA: TGTGCCAGCAGTGGAGGCTCGGGGACAGATACGCAGTATTTT
size: .
V: TRBV2
J: TRBJ2-3
D: .
length: 14

CDR3: CASRTTGGKAKNIQYF
DNA: TGTGCCAGCAGGACTACCGGGGGGAAGGCCAAAAACATTCAGTACTTC
size: .
V: TRBV6-4
J: TRBJ2-4
D: TRBD2
length: 16

CDR3: CASTPSRDGGGYTF
DNA: TGTGCCAGCACTCCATCAAGGGACGGCGGCGGCTACACCTTC
size: .
V: TRBV6-6
J: TRBJ1-2
D: .
length: 14

CDR3: CSVAGTGRSNTEAFF
DNA: TGCAGCGTTGCCGGGACAGGGAGGTCGAACACTGAAGCTTTCTTT
size: .
V: TRBV29-1
J: TRBJ1-1
D: TRBD1
length: 15

CDR3: CASPPPGGYTEAFF
DNA: TGTGCCAGTCCCCCCCCGGGGGGATACACTGAAGCTTTCTTT
size: .
V: TRBV28
J: TRBJ1-1
D: .
length: 14

CDR3: CASSMAETQYF
DNA: TGTGCCAGTAGTATGGCAGAGACCCAGTACTTC
size: .
V: TRBV19
J: TRBJ2-5
D: .
length: 11

CDR3: CASSVRQGNSPLHF
DNA: TGTGCCAGCAGCGTACGACAGGGGAATTCACCCCTCCACTTT
size: .
V: TRBV9
J: TRBJ1-6
D: TRBD1
length: 14

CDR3: CASSLGGGSRDTQYF
DNA: TGCGCCAGCAGCTTGGGGGGCGGGAGCAGAGATACGCAGTATTTT
size: once
V: TRBV5-1
J: TRBJ2-3
D: TRBD2
length: 15

CDR3: CASSQEDRFYEQYF
DNA: TGTGCCAGCAGCCAAGAAGACCGATTTTACGAGCAGTACTTC
size: .
V: TRBV14
J: TRBJ2-7
D: .
length: 14

CDR3: CASSLGPASGGDTIYF
DNA: TGTGCCAGCAGCTTGGGCCCGGCAAGTGGTGGGGACACCATATATTTT
size: once
V: TRBV5-6
J: TRBJ1-3
D: .
length: 16

CDR3: CASSGPRDRGLLYDSPLHF
DNA: TGTGCCAGCAGTGGCCCCCGGGACAGGGGGCTCCTATACGACTCACCCCTCCACTTT
size: .
V: TRBV2
J: TRBJ1-6
D: TRBD1
length: 19

CDR3: CASEDRPTPYNEQFF
DNA: TGTGCCAGCGAAGACCGTCCGACCCCGTACAATGAGCAGTTCTTC
size: .
V: TRBV6-1
J: TRBJ2-1
D: .
length: 15

CDR3: CASRRYRGLNTEAFF
DNA: TGTGCCAGCAGGCGTTACAGGGGGCTGAACACTGAAGCTTTCTTT
size: .
V: TRBV6-5
J: TRBJ1-1
D: TRBD1
length: 15

CDR3: CASSIDGTGYTEAFF
DNA: TGTGCCAGTAGTATAGATGGGACAGGGTACACTGAAGCTTTCTTT
size: .
V: TRBV19
J: TRBJ1-1
D: TRBD1
length: 15

CDR3: CASSLADYGYTF
DNA: TGTGCCAGCAGTTTAGCGGACTATGGCTACACCTTC
size: .
V: TRBV28
J: TRBJ1-2
D: .
length: 12

CDR3: CASSRGDYEQYF
DNA: TGTGCCAGCAGCCGGGGGGACTACGAGCAGTACTTC
size: few
V: TRBV6-5
J: TRBJ2-7
D: TRBD2
length: 12

CDR3: CASSSLGSAGETQYF
DNA: TGTGCCAGCAGTTCTCTGGGGAGTGCGGGGGAGACCCAGTACTTC
size: .
V: TRBV6-5
J: TRBJ2-5
D: .
length: 15

CDR3: CASSRTGKETQYF
DNA: TGTGCCAGCAGTCGGACAGGGAAAGAGACCCAGTACTTC
size: .
V: TRBV6-5
J: TRBJ2-5
D: TRBD1
length: 13

CDR3: CASSLVAGPSYEQYF
DNA: TGCGCCAGCAGCTTGGTGGCAGGGCCTTCCTACGAGCAGTACTTC
size: .
V: TRBV5-1
J: TRBJ2-7
D: .
length: 15

CDR3: CASRGQYYEQYF
DNA: TGTGCCAGCAGGGGACAGTACTACGAGCAGTACTTC
size: .
V: TRBV2
J: TRBJ2-7
D: TRBD1
length: 12

CDR3: CASSVMGGSGTEAFF
DNA: TGTGCCAGCAGCGTAATGGGGGGGAGTGGCACTGAAGCTTTCTTT
size: .
V: TRBV9
J: TRBJ1-1
D: .
length: 15

CDR3: CASSITEQYF
DNA: TGTGCTAGCAGCATAACGGAGCAGTACTTC
size: .
V: TRBV7-7
J: TRBJ2-7
D: .
length: 10

CDR3: CASSSRQGDYEQYF
DNA: TGTGCCAGCTCATCCCGACAGGGCGACTACGAGCAGTACTTC
size: .
V: TRBV18
J: TRBJ2-7
D: TRBD1
length: 14

CDR3: CASSSGGTGPNYGYTF
DNA: TGTGCCAGCAGCTCTGGGGGGACAGGACCTAACTATGGCTACACCTTC
size: .
V: TRBV5-4
J: TRBJ1-2
D: TRBD1
length: 16

CDR3: CASSPRTGSYEQYF
DNA: TGCGCCAGCAGCCCACGGACAGGCTCCTACGAGCAGTACTTC
size: .
V: TRBV5-1
J: TRBJ2-7
D: TRBD1
length: 14

CDR3: CASSDGQSNTGELFF
DNA: TGTGCCAGCAGTGACGGACAGTCGAACACCGGGGAGCTGTTTTTT
size: few
V: TRBV6-1
J: TRBJ2-2
D: .
length: 15

CDR3: CASSRGSSNEKLFF
DNA: TGTGCCAGCAGCCGGGGGTCCAGTAATGAAAAACTGTTTTTT
size: .
V: TRBV5-4
J: TRBJ1-4
D: .
length: 14

CDR3: CASSADRGGNTIYF
DNA: TGTGCCAGCAGCGCGGACAGGGGAGGAAACACCATATATTTT
size: .
V: TRBV9
J: TRBJ1-3
D: TRBD1
length: 14

CDR3: CASSGTWQETQYF
DNA: TGTGCCAGCAGTGGGACCTGGCAAGAGACCCAGTACTTC
size: .
V: TRBV2
J: TRBJ2-5
D: .
length: 13

CDR3: CASREGGDNEQFF
DNA: TGTGCCAGCAGGGAGGGAGGCGACAATGAGCAGTTCTTC
size: .
V: TRBV28
J: TRBJ2-1
D: .
length: 13